This T cell receptor (beta chain) stems from a study of cytomegalovirus exposure and HLA in healthy donors. Turning to this clone: Its antigen remains unknown.

PCR involved 60 Vbeta and 13 Jbeta primers. Clones were read by immunoSEQ multiplex PCR, and TCRdb kept only the in-frame ones, dropping some. The sample includes 150,000 or so clones, approximately 70% of them seen just once. Study observations and caveats: V- and J-gene trimming of TCR beta was linked (in a later analysis) to a missense DCLRE1C variant. The number of N-insertions in an Asian-associated ancestry cluster was reportedly below the 666-donor mean in a later analysis. The classifier reportedly diagnosed cytomegalovirus status with high sensitivity and specificity.

Germline lookup yields CDR1 MNHEY and CDR2 SMNVEV (reference sequence). The CDR3 has 14 amino acids. The V gene end was trimmed by 5 bases and the J gene end by 7 bases; junction bases not matched to a gene: 4. Material: PBMCs. The sequence was collected from a young woman in good health and CMV-seronegative. The chain recombines TRBV27 with TRBJ2-7; 14 bases align to TRBD2. CDR3 nucleotides: TGTGCCAGCAGTCCTGGACTAGCGGGGGGTGAGCAGTACTTC. Protein sequence: CASSPGLAGGEQYF.